The 7 T cell receptor beta chains listed next were all sequenced from one sample in a study of OX40 agonist ivuxolimab in advanced cancers. Assay used: immunoSEQ multiplex PCR; TCRdb lists only in-frame clones, some missing. The data hold under 80,000 clones, with 88% observed a single time. The specimen comprised CD4+ or CD8+ T cells sorted from blood, sampled in a trial of the OX40 agonist ivuxolimab. The receptors come from an adult with an advanced solid tumor such as melanoma, head and neck, liver or kidney cancer.

The chain uses TRBV5-1 and TRBJ2-1, with 7 nucleotides matching TRBD1. V lost 0 bases, J lost 5 bases, and 11 bases stayed unmatched. Germline V gene lookup returns CDR1 SGHRS and CDR2 YFSETQ. The CDR3 length is 17 residues. The chain's CDR3 is CASSLGRGQGVNNEQFF. CDR3 bases: TGCGCCAGCAGCTTGGGCCGGGGTCAGGGGGTGAACAATGAGCAGTTCTTC.

This chain uses TRBV7-6 with TRBJ2-5, with 9 bases identical to TRBD1. The V gene end was trimmed by 6 bases and the J gene end by 4 bases; junction bases not matched to a gene: 9. The V gene's germline CDR1 is SGHVS and CDR2 FNYEAQ. CDR3 length: 15 amino acids. CDR3 sequence: CASRTGTGIRETQYF. CDR3 DNA sequence: TGTGCCAGCAGGACCGGGACAGGGATCCGAGAGACCCAGTACTTC.

The J gene is TRBJ2-3, the V gene TRBV7-6; D is undetermined. V lost 3 bases to trimming and J lost 6 bases, with 10 bases between them. The germline V gene encodes CDR1 SGHVS and CDR2 FNYEAQ. This CDR3 has 13 amino acids. The CDR3 is CASSFSPYDTQYF. The CDR3, as DNA: TGTGCCAGCAGCTTCTCCCCGTACGATACGCAGTATTTT.

The rearrangement links TRBV5-1 to TRBJ1-4; TRBD1 agrees at 7 bases. CDR1 is SGHRS, CDR2 YFSETQ, per germline. The CDR3 has 15 amino acids. The V and J ends lost 5 bases and 0 bases, in that order; junction bases with no gene match: 4. CDR3 protein: CASSPQGATNEKLFF. The CDR3 nucleotides are TGCGCCAGCAGTCCCCAGGGGGCAACTAATGAAAAACTGTTTTTT.

V gene TRBV7-9 combines with J gene TRBJ2-2; no firm D call. Trimming took 3 bases from V and 7 from J, leaving 6 bases between them. Germline assignment: CDR1 SEHNR and CDR2 FQNEAQ (reference sequence). The CDR3 spans 12 residues. CDR3 nucleotides: TGTGCCAGCAGCTTCCCGTACGGGGAGCTGTTTTTT. Protein sequence: CASSFPYGELFF.

The chain combines TRBV5-5 with TRBJ2-6; D uncertain. The length of the CDR3 is 16 residues. The germline CDR1 and CDR2 sequences are SGHKS and YYEKEE (reference sequence). V shed 1 base and J shed 0 bases, with 8 bases lying between them. For the CDR3, the DNA is TGTGCCAGCAGCTTGCTAGGAGTCTCTGGGGCCAACGTCCTGACTTTC. It encodes CASSLLGVSGANVLTF.

The J gene is TRBJ1-4, the V gene TRBV4-2, with 7 bases matching TRBD1. This CDR3 is built from 15 residues. J was trimmed by 7 bases and V by 3 bases; bases with no gene match: 8. Germline V lookup: CDR1 LGHNA, CDR2 YNFKEQ. DNA for the CDR3: TGTGCCAGCAGCCATGGGGACAGCCCGAGTGAAAAACTGTTTTTT. Amino acid sequence: CASSHGDSPSEKLFF.